This T cell receptor (beta chain) appears in the sequencing data of a study of PD-L1 blockade in urothelial cancer. The time point: peripheral blood 6 weeks after treatment start. This table comes from immunoSEQ multiplex PCR, and its TCRdb copy is limited to in-frame clones, with some not included. The sample yields 83,000 or so clones, approximately 87% seen once. There are 15 residues in the CDR3. V lost 4 bases and J lost 6, with 15 bases in between. Looked up from germline, CDR1 is LGHNA and CDR2 is YSLEER. This clone was seen more than once but under ten times. Here the sequenced sample was PBMCs, taken around atezolizumab (anti-PD-L1) treatment. The receptor was isolated from an older man with urothelial cancer. The V gene is TRBV4-3, the J gene TRBJ2-2; possible D gene TRBD1, 6 bases. The CDR3, as DNA: TGCGCCAGCAGCCTAGGGGGAGCTAGGCCCGGGGAGCTGTTTTTT. Its translation is CASSLGGARPGELFF.